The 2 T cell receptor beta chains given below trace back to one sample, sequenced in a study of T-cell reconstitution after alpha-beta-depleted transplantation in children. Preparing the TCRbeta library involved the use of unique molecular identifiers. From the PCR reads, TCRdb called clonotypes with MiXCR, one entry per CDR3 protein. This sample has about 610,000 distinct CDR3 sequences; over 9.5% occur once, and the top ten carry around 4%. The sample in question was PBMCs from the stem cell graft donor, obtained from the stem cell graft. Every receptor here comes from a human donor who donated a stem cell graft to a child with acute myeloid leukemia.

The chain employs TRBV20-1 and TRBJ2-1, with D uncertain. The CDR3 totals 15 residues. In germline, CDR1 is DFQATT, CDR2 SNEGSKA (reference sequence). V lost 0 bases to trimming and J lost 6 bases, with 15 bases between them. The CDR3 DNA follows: TGCAGTGCTAGAGACCGCTCAAATAGGGCCAATGAGCAGTTCTTC. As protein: CSARDRSNRANEQFF.

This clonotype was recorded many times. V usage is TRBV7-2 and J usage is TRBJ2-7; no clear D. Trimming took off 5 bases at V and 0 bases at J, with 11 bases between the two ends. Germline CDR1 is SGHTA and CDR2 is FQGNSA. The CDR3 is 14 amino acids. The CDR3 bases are TGTGCCAGCAGCCTGGATAGGAGCTCCTACGAGCAGTACTTC. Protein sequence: CASSLDRSSYEQYF. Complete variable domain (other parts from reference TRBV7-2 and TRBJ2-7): GAGVSQSPSNKVTEKGKDVELRCDPISGHTALYWYRQSLGQGLEFLIYFQGNSAPDKSGLPSDRFSAERTGGSVSTLTIQRTQQEDSAVYLCASSLDRSSYEQYFGPGTRLTVT.